This T cell receptor (beta chain) was obtained from a study of shared clonotypes between healthy human individuals. Measured with immunoSEQ multiplex PCR; TCRdb has only the in-frame clones, and not every one. This sample has around 700,000 clones, with around four fifths found just once. This CDR3 region has 13 residues. Germline CDR1 MNHNY, CDR2 SVGAGI (reference sequence). With 5 bases removed from V and 1 base from J, the gap between germline ends came to 9 bases. The V and J genes are TRBV6-6 and TRBJ2-7, with D unclear. Sequencing input: memory CD4+ T cells sorted from blood. Subset given: CD45RA-negative fraction. This clonotype was sampled from a young woman in good health. This CDR3 reads CASSQGISYEQYF. In DNA form, the CDR3 reads TGTGCCAGCAGTCAAGGGATTTCCTACGAGCAGTACTTC.